This passage covers 19 T cell receptor beta chains from one sample sequenced in a study of regulatory T cells in long-lasting Graves disease. Time point here: newly diagnosed GD, antithyroid drugs for less than 3 months. Making the TCR library involved RNA that had been extracted from PBMCs. Arm-PCR of CDR3 regions with iRepertoire HTBI primers generated TCR beta libraries. TCRdb reanalysed the multiplex PCR reads using MiXCR and keeps one entry per CDR3 protein. The profile shows 350,000 to 450,000 distinct CDR3 sequences, over 12% of them singletons. This same sample was also part of a study on T cells in Graves' hyperthyroidism and ophthalmopathy.

Sequenced here: peripheral blood mononuclear cells (PBMCs), sampled at new diagnosis, from a patient treated with antithyroid drugs. The receptors here all came from a woman between 40 and 50 years old with Graves disease.

This clonotype was found a few times. The chain employs TRBV20-1 and TRBJ2-1, with 9 bases fitting TRBD2. Losses at the gene ends were 4 bases for V and 4 bases for J; bases not matched to a gene: 8. CDR3 length: 15 residues. Germline V gene sequence: CDR1 DFQATT, CDR2 SNEGSKA (reference sequence). The CDR3, as DNA: TGCAGTGCTAATACCGGGACTAGCCTATACAATGAGCAGTTCTTC. Its translation is CSANTGTSLYNEQFF.

At least ten counts were recorded for this clonotype. The CDR3 loop reads CLSGSKRSDTQYF. Here the CDR3 DNA reads TGTCTTAGCGGGAGTAAACGCTCAGATACGCAGTATTTT. The chain uses TRBV2 and TRBJ2-3; 9 bases agree with TRBD2. Germline-derived CDR1 and CDR2 are SNHLY and FYNNEI. This CDR3 is built from 13 residues.

This clonotype was seen ten or more times. The chain recombines TRBV12-3 or TRBV12-4 with TRBJ2-2, with 9 bases fitting TRBD2. CDR3 length: 20 residues. Losses at the gene ends were 3 bases for V and 9 bases for J; bases not matched to a gene: 23. The DNA of the CDR3 is TGTGCCAGCAGTTTTAGGCCCGGGCGGCGGGAGGGCCGACCGGGGTGGGAGCTGTTTTTT. Amino acid sequence: CASSFRPGRREGRPGWELFF.

CDR3: CASSRGHPNTEAFF. Written as DNA, the CDR3 is TGCGCCAGCAGCCGGGGACATCCTAACACTGAAGCTTTCTTT. The gene calls are TRBV5-1 and TRBJ1-1, with TRBD1 as a possible D gene (6 bases). Looked up from germline, CDR1 is SGHRS and CDR2 is YFSETQ. The V gene lost 4 bases and the J gene lost 2 bases, with 12 bases spanning the gap. CDR3 size: 14 residues.

The chain carries TRBV20-1 and TRBJ1-5; D ambiguous. Germline lookup yields CDR1 DFQATT and CDR2 SNEGSKA (reference sequence). The CDR3 has 12 amino acids. The ends were cut back, 0 bases at V and 6 bases at J, with 6 bases in the middle. The CDR3 spells CSARDLGQPQHF. CDR3 coding DNA: TGCAGTGCTAGAGATCTGGGTCAGCCCCAGCATTTT.

This sequence joins TRBV6-1 and TRBJ2-2; D is perhaps TRBD1 or TRBD2 (6 bases each). The CDR3 spans 16 residues. Trimming cost V 8 bases and J 3 bases, with 19 bases left between them. Germline CDR1 MNHNS, CDR2 SASEGT. CDR3 nucleotide sequence: TGTGCCAGCCGACCGGGGGCTAGTTCGGACACCGGGGAGCTGTTTTTT. As protein: CASRPGASSDTGELFF.

This clonotype came up many times. The chain combines TRBV12-3 or TRBV12-4 with TRBJ2-3; the D is unclear. V was cut by 5 bases and J by 5 bases, with 14 bases left in between. The CDR3 has 14 residues. This CDR3 reads CASSVRVSEDTQYF. For the CDR3, the DNA is TGTGCCAGCAGTGTTCGCGTATCAGAAGATACGCAGTATTTT.

The chain recombines TRBV7-2 with TRBJ1-4, with 8 bases identical to TRBD1. V gave up 2 bases and J gave up 8 bases; unmatched junction bases: 7. The germline V gene has CDR1 SGHTA and CDR2 FQGNSA. CDR3 size: 15 residues. The chain's CDR3 is CASSLNYRDREKLFF. CDR3 nucleotides: TGTGCCAGCAGCTTAAATTATCGGGACAGGGAAAAACTGTTTTTT. Using reference TRBV7-2 and TRBJ1-4 for the parts outside the CDR3, the full variable domain is GAGVSQSPSNKVTEKGKDVELRCDPISGHTALYWYRQSLGQGLEFLIYFQGNSAPDKSGLPSDRFSAERTGGSVSTLTIQRTQQEDSAVYLCASSLNYRDREKLFFGSGTQLSVL.

In this sample, this clonotype turned up many times. The V gene is TRBV28, the J gene TRBJ2-7; 7 bases align to TRBD1. V was clipped by 1 base and J by 2 bases; unmatched bases: 5. Germline CDR1 and CDR2: MDHEN and SYDVKM. CDR3 length: 15 residues. The CDR3 region is CASSLLGQRTYEQYF. In nucleotides, the CDR3 is TGTGCCAGCAGTTTATTGGGACAGAGAACCTACGAGCAGTACTTC.

Many counts were recorded for this clonotype. V gene TRBV30 combines with J gene TRBJ1-5; D not resolved. Germline V gene data show CDR1 as GTSNPN and CDR2 as SVGIG (reference sequence). Trimming removed 0 bases from V and 3 bases from J, with 9 bases in between. CDR3 length: 14 amino acids. CDR3: CAWSVQTLNQPQHF. The DNA for the CDR3 is TGTGCCTGGAGTGTACAGACCCTCAATCAGCCCCAGCATTTT.

The chain combines TRBV29-1 with TRBJ2-4, with 10 bases aligning to TRBD2. The CDR3 covers 13 residues. V was pared by 6 bases and J by 9 bases, with 8 bases of the junction left unmatched. The germline V gene encodes CDR1 SQVTM and CDR2 ANQGSEA. CDR3 sequence (DNA): TGCAGCGTCACCCTAGCGGGAGATATCATTCAGTACTTC. Amino acid sequence: CSVTLAGDIIQYF. The variable domain in full, with the rest retrieved from reference TRBV29-1 and TRBJ2-4, is SAVISQKPSRDICQRGTSLTIQCQVDSQVTMMFWYRQQPGQSLTLIATANQGSEATYESGFVIDKFPISRPNLTFSTLTVSNMSPEDSSIYLCSVTLAGDIIQYFGAGTRLSVL.

This clonotype appeared many times. V usage is TRBV6-1 and J usage is TRBJ2-7, with 8 nucleotides matching TRBD2. Per the germline V gene, CDR1 is MNHNS and CDR2 is SASEGT. The length of the CDR3 is 14 residues. V shed 7 bases, J shed 2 bases, and the junction held 7 bases outside the gene matches. The CDR3 DNA follows: TGTGCCAGCAAAAACCGGGGGGGGACCTACGAGCAGTACTTC. Its protein product is CASKNRGGTYEQYF.

This clonotype has a handful of counts. V and J are TRBV20-1 and TRBJ1-6; D gene ambiguous. The CDR3 is 13 residues long. Trimming cost V 5 bases and J 8 bases, with 13 bases left between them. The germline V gene has CDR1 DFQATT and CDR2 SNEGSKA (reference sequence). CDR3 coding DNA: TGCAGTGCTCCCCGAGGACCAGATTCACCCCTCCACTTT. It specifies CSAPRGPDSPLHF.

This clonotype was counted between two and nine times. The V and J genes are TRBV27 and TRBJ2-5; tentatively, D is TRBD2 (6 bases). V was cut by 6 bases and J by 1 base, with 12 bases left in between. Germline V lookup: CDR1 MNHEY, CDR2 SMNVEV (reference sequence). The CDR3 consists of 14 residues. The chain's CDR3 is CASRELALQETQYF. The CDR3 DNA is TGTGCCAGCAGAGAACTAGCACTCCAAGAGACCCAGTACTTC.

This clonotype was observed at least ten times. CDR3 residues: CASSPRGLAGNTGELFF. In nucleotides, the CDR3 is TGTGCCAGCTCACCGCGGGGACTAGCGGGGAACACCGGGGAGCTGTTTTTT. This sequence joins TRBV18 and TRBJ2-2; 12 nucleotides line up with TRBD2. The germline CDR1 and CDR2 sequences are KGHSH and LQKENI. The junction had 3 bases not matched to a gene; V was cut back by 3 bases and J by 1 base. The CDR3 extends over 17 amino acids.

This clonotype was detected a few times. The gene calls are TRBV4-3 and TRBJ2-1, with 7 nucleotides matching TRBD2. Per the germline V gene, CDR1 is LGHNA and CDR2 is YSLEER. With 0 bases clipped from V and 3 bases from J, the junction kept 5 bases outside the gene matches. The CDR3 extends over 16 amino acids. Written as DNA, the CDR3 is TGCGCCAGCAGCCAAGATTCCAGCGGGAACTACAATGAGCAGTTCTTC. Encoded protein: CASSQDSSGNYNEQFF.

This clonotype has a count of ten or more. This chain links TRBV28 with TRBJ1-2; D is ambiguous. Trimming cost V 5 bases and J 2 bases, with 12 bases left between them. Germline loops: CDR1 MDHEN, CDR2 SYDVKM. The CDR3 length is 14 residues. The CDR3 region is CASSTHRVNYGYTF. CDR3 sequence (DNA): TGTGCCAGCAGTACCCACCGGGTCAACTATGGCTACACCTTC.

This clonotype has only a few counts. The rearrangement joins TRBV12-3 or TRBV12-4 to TRBJ2-1; 15 positions agree with TRBD2. J lost 9 bases, V lost 2 bases, and 14 bases had no gene match. The CDR3 runs 19 residues. CDR3 nucleotide sequence: TGTGCCAGCAGTTTAACATTTCGGGGACTAGCGGGAGGTTCCCCTGAGCAGTTCTTC. It encodes CASSLTFRGLAGGSPEQFF.

This clonotype came up a few times. One junction end disagrees with the germline gene, perhaps due to a read error. V is TRBV4-3 and J is TRBJ2-2; 13 bases fit TRBD2. Per germline, CDR1 LGHNA and CDR2 YSLEER. The CDR3 runs 16 residues. The CDR3 sequence is CASSQGLAGGIGELFF. The CDR3 nucleotides are TGCGCCAGCAGCCAAGGACTAGCGGGAGGAATCGGGGAGCTATTTTTT.